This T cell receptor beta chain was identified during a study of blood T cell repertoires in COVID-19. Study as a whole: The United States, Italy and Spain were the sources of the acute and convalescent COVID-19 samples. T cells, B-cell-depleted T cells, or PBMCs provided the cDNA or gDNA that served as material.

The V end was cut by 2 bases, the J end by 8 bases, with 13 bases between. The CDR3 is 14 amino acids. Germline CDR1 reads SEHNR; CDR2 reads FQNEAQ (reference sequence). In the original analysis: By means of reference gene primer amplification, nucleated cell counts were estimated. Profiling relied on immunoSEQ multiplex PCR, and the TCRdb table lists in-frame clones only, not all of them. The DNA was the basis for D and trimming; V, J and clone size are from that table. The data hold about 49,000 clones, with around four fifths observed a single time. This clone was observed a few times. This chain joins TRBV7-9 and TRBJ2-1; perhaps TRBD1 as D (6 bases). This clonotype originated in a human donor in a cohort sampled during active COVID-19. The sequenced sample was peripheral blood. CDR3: CASSLSGAGDEQFF. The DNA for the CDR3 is TGTGCCAGCAGCTTATCAGGGGCTGGGGATGAGCAGTTCTTC.